This entry lists 14 T cell receptor beta chains sequenced from one sample in a study of blood T cell repertoires in COVID-19. Produced via immunoSEQ multiplex PCR; TCRdb's table is partial and in-frame only. Of over 70,000 clones detected, less than 85% appear once; the ten largest clones hold less than 20%. What was sequenced was peripheral blood. Source of these receptors: a woman of 80 years or more with acute or convalescent COVID-19.

This clone has just a few counts. The chain joins TRBV19 to TRBJ2-3; D gene ambiguous. V shed 3 bases and J shed 3 bases, with 7 bases lying between them. CDR1 is LNHDA, CDR2 SQIVND, per germline (reference sequence). CDR3 size: 13 residues. DNA for the CDR3: TGTGCCAGTAGTATCCTCCTTACAGATACGCAGTATTTT. Its protein product is CASSILLTDTQYF.

This rearrangement joins TRBV19 to TRBJ2-7; D is possibly TRBD2 (6 bases). Trimming removed 8 bases at V and 5 bases at J, with 19 bases between. The CDR3 has 14 residues. Germline values: CDR1 LNHDA, CDR2 SQIVND (reference sequence). CDR3 in DNA: TGTGCCAGTGGGGCGGGGCAGGGTGAACACGAGCAGTACTTC. This sequence encodes CASGAGQGEHEQYF.

V is TRBV5-1 and J is TRBJ1-4, with D uncertain. The CDR3 spans 16 residues. Germline CDR1 SGHRS, CDR2 YFSETQ. The V gene lost 4 bases and the J gene lost 4 bases, with 17 bases spanning the gap. The CDR3 DNA reads TGCGCCAGCAGCCCCCGACCAGGTTGGATTAATGAAAAACTGTTTTTT. It encodes CASSPRPGWINEKLFF. The full variable domain, its missing parts supplied by reference TRBV5-1 and TRBJ1-4, is KAGVTQTPRYLIKTRGQQVTLSCSPISGHRSVSWYQQTPGQGLQFLFEYFSETQRNKGNFPGRFSGRQFSNSRSEMNVSTLELGDSALYLCASSPRPGWINEKLFFGSGTQLSVL.

The chain carries TRBV29-1 and TRBJ2-5; D is ambiguous. The CDR3 length is 13 residues. Trimming took 3 bases from V and 2 from J, leaving 10 bases between them. Germline lookup yields CDR1 SQVTM and CDR2 ANQGSEA. The CDR3 spells CSVDSGRQETQYF. CDR3 nucleotides: TGCAGCGTTGATTCGGGTCGGCAAGAGACCCAGTACTTC.

The rearrangement joins TRBV12-3 or TRBV12-4 to TRBJ1-6; D gene uncertain. The CDR3 runs 13 residues. The V end was cut by 3 bases, the J end by 9 bases, with 9 bases between. The CDR3 DNA follows: TGTGCCAGCAGTTTCAGAAGAATTTCACCCCTCCACTTT. This sequence encodes CASSFRRISPLHF.

The chain uses TRBV25-1 and TRBJ1-1, with no clear D. This CDR3 is 15 amino acids long. With 3 bases removed from V and 2 bases from J, the gap between germline ends came to 13 bases. Germline V gene data show CDR1 as MGHDK and CDR2 as SYGVNS. The CDR3 DNA follows: TGTGCCAGCAGTGATCCGGGGAAAGGAAACACTGAAGCTTTCTTT. This translates into CASSDPGKGNTEAFF. The complete variable domain, with remaining parts taken from reference TRBV25-1 and TRBJ1-1, reads EADIYQTPRYLVIGTGKKITLECSQTMGHDKMYWYQQDPGMELHLIHYSYGVNSTEKGDLSSESTVSRIRTEHFPLTLESARPSHTSQYLCASSDPGKGNTEAFFGQGTRLTVV.

This chain connects TRBV3-1 (or the pseudogene TRBV3-2) to TRBJ2-7; D may be TRBD1 (5 bases). V was cut by 1 base and J by 2 bases, with 12 bases left in between. The CDR3 length is 15 residues. Germline assignment: CDR1 LGHDT and CDR2 YNNKEL (reference sequence). CDR3 sequence reads: CASSQGTGRPYEQYF. CDR3 DNA sequence: TGTGCCAGCAGCCAAGGAACAGGTCGACCCTACGAGCAGTACTTC.

This clone was seen a few times. CDR3 sequence (DNA): TGTGCCAGCAGCGTATGGGACAGAGCTCTAGAGACCCAGTACTTC. It codes for CASSVWDRALETQYF. V gene TRBV7-8 combines with J gene TRBJ2-5, with 7 bases aligning to TRBD1. Germline assignment: CDR1 SGHVS and CDR2 FQNEAQ. This CDR3 region has 15 residues. The V segment lost 5 bases and the J segment 4 bases; nucleotides outside the gene matches: 10.

V is TRBV20-1 and J is TRBJ2-3; the match to TRBD1 covers 9 bases. This CDR3 region has 14 residues. The J segment lost 3 bases and the V segment lost 3 bases, leaving 4 bases of the junction unmatched. CDR1 and CDR2 (germline): DFQATT, SNEGSKA (reference sequence). CDR3 sequence reads: CSASRDRVTDTQYF. The CDR3 nucleotides are TGCAGTGCTAGTCGGGACAGGGTGACAGATACGCAGTATTTT.

This clone qualifies as medium-sized. This chain links TRBV25-1 with TRBJ1-1, with D unresolved. This CDR3 has 15 amino acids. V lost 1 base and J lost 1, with 10 bases in between. Germline values: CDR1 MGHDK, CDR2 SYGVNS. CDR3 sequence reads: CASSEFRSGNTEAFF. Here the CDR3 DNA reads TGTGCCAGCAGTGAATTTAGGTCGGGGAACACTGAAGCTTTCTTT. The variable domain in full, with the rest retrieved from reference TRBV25-1 and TRBJ1-1, is EADIYQTPRYLVIGTGKKITLECSQTMGHDKMYWYQQDPGMELHLIHYSYGVNSTEKGDLSSESTVSRIRTEHFPLTLESARPSHTSQYLCASSEFRSGNTEAFFGQGTRLTVV.

V is TRBV5-8 and J is TRBJ1-5, with D perhaps TRBD1 (6 bases). Looked up from germline, CDR1 is SGHTS and CDR2 is YDEGEE. The germline V and J ends were trimmed by 4 bases and 0 bases, with 23 bases remaining between them. The CDR3 loop spans 19 amino acids. CDR3 residues: CASSLSPLRTVPSNQPQHF. The CDR3 coding sequence is TGTGCCAGCAGCCTGAGTCCCCTCCGGACAGTCCCTAGCAATCAGCCCCAGCATTTT.

This chain connects TRBV15 to TRBJ1-2; no clear D. The CDR3 runs 15 residues. Between the trimmed V and J ends, which lost 2 bases and 5 bases, there was a span of 15 bases. Per germline, CDR1 LNHNV and CDR2 YYDKDF (reference sequence). CDR3 in amino acids: CATSRPESGVYGYTF. The CDR3 DNA sequence: TGTGCCACCAGCAGACCCGAATCCGGGGTTTATGGCTACACCTTC.

This sequence joins TRBV5-1 and TRBJ2-3; 8 bases align to TRBD2. The CDR3 length is 16 residues. Per the germline V gene, CDR1 is SGHRS and CDR2 is YFSETQ. V trimming: 4 bases; J trimming: 0 bases; junction bases outside the gene matches: 7. The CDR3: CASSPGIAGSTDTQYF. The CDR3 DNA reads TGCGCCAGCAGCCCGGGTATAGCGGGGAGCACAGATACGCAGTATTTT.

The chain links TRBV10-3 to TRBJ2-3, with 15 bases lining up with TRBD2. V was pared by 4 bases and J by 2 bases, with 4 bases of the junction left unmatched. Germline V gene sequence: CDR1 ENHRY, CDR2 SYGVKD. The CDR3 loop spans 17 amino acids. The chain's CDR3 is CAISVGTSGGPTDTQYF. For the CDR3, the DNA is TGTGCCATCAGTGTCGGGACTAGCGGGGGGCCCACAGATACGCAGTATTTT.